Following are 28 T cell receptor beta chains from one sample sequenced in a study of blood T cell repertoires in COVID-19. The data were produced by immunoSEQ multiplex PCR, yet TCRdb's version contains in-frame clones alone and is incomplete. This table holds around 240,000 clones, approximately 80% found once. The sequencing sample was made of peripheral blood. The receptor set was obtained from a woman aged 40 to 50 who had recovered from COVID-19.

The J gene is TRBJ1-1, the V gene TRBV7-9; D might be TRBD1 (5 bases). The CDR3 has 15 residues. CDR1 and CDR2 from the germline V gene are SEHNR and FQNEAQ (reference sequence). V lost 5 bases and J 4 bases, leaving 17 bases between the germline ends. CDR3 sequence: CASSPAGRGGTEAFF. CDR3 in DNA: TGTGCCAGCAGCCCCGCGGGTAGGGGAGGCACTGAAGCTTTCTTT.

This chain uses TRBV4-3 with TRBJ2-2, with 13 bases lining up with TRBD2. The trim removed 3 bases at V and 5 bases at J, leaving 6 bases unmatched. This CDR3 is built from 17 residues. CDR1 and CDR2 (germline): LGHNA, YSLEER. This chain's CDR3 is CASSHELAGGLTGELFF. DNA of the CDR3: TGCGCCAGCAGCCATGAACTAGCGGGGGGGTTGACCGGGGAGCTGTTTTTT.

V gene TRBV7-9 combines with J gene TRBJ2-3; D call uncertain. The V end lost 4 bases, the J end lost 4 bases, and 3 bases lay between the germline ends. CDR1 and CDR2 (germline): SEHNR, FQNEAQ (reference sequence). The CDR3 length is 11 residues. This CDR3 reads CASSSSDTQYF. The CDR3 nucleotides read TGTGCCAGCAGCTCGTCAGATACGCAGTATTTT.

The chain has TRBV28 and TRBJ2-7, with D unclear. The length of the CDR3 is 14 residues. Germline V gene sequence: CDR1 MDHEN, CDR2 SYDVKM. V dropped 4 bases and J dropped 2 bases, with 12 bases sitting between them. CDR3 in amino acids: CASSYPEPPYEQYF. The CDR3 bases are TGTGCCAGCAGTTACCCCGAGCCTCCCTACGAGCAGTACTTC.

The chain employs TRBV29-1 and TRBJ1-2, with a tentative D call TRBD1 (5 bases). Germline V CDR1 and CDR2: SQVTM, ANQGSEA. V shed 0 bases and J shed 7 bases, with 18 bases lying between them. The CDR3 spans 15 residues. In DNA, the CDR3 is TGCAGCGTTGAAGATCTTAAGGGGCTCGCCGGTGGCTACACCTTC. As protein: CSVEDLKGLAGGYTF.

This chain connects TRBV28 to TRBJ2-5; 7 bases align to TRBD2. The CDR3 has 15 residues. Per the germline V gene, CDR1 is MDHEN and CDR2 is SYDVKM. V trimming: 5 bases; J trimming: 1 base; junction bases outside the gene matches: 7. This CDR3 reads CASSKGGGVQETQYF. The CDR3 nucleotides read TGTGCCAGCAGTAAGGGCGGGGGAGTCCAAGAGACCCAGTACTTC. The variable domain in full, completed from reference TRBV28 and TRBJ2-5, reads DVKVTQSSRYLVKRTGEKVFLECVQDMDHENMFWYRQDPGLGLRLIYFSYDVKMKEKGDIPEGYSVSREKKERFSLILESASTNQTSMYLCASSKGGGVQETQYFGPGTRLLVL.

This sequence joins TRBV18 and TRBJ2-3; D is uncertain. The CDR3 covers 13 residues. Germline V gives CDR1 KGHSH, CDR2 LQKENI. V gave up 3 bases and J gave up 4 bases, with 8 bases separating them. CDR3 bases: TGTGCCAGCTCACCCCCAACGGCAGATACGCAGTATTTT. This gives the protein CASSPPTADTQYF.

The chain employs TRBV10-3 and TRBJ2-2; perhaps TRBD2 as D (6 bases). The CDR3 extends over 14 amino acids. Trimming shortened V by 3 bases and J by 4 bases, and 9 bases separated the two germline ends. In germline, CDR1 is ENHRY, CDR2 SYGVKD. CDR3 in amino acids: CAISENGGTGELFF. CDR3 DNA sequence: TGTGCCATCAGTGAAAACGGGGGCACCGGGGAGCTGTTTTTT.

V and J are TRBV7-8 and TRBJ1-2, with 9 bases aligning to TRBD1. Losses at the gene ends were 5 bases for V and 4 bases for J; bases not matched to a gene: 8. Germline assignment: CDR1 SGHVS and CDR2 FQNEAQ. The CDR3 is 15 amino acids. CDR3 in DNA: TGTGCCAGCAGCACTCGGGACAGGGCTGCCTATGGCTACACCTTC. Protein: CASSTRDRAAYGYTF.

The chain uses TRBV7-2 and TRBJ1-3; D is possibly TRBD1 (5 bases). Germline CDR1 SGHTA, CDR2 FQGNSA. The germline V and J ends were trimmed by 2 bases and 2 bases, with 13 bases remaining between them. The CDR3 covers 16 residues. Written as DNA, the CDR3 is TGTGCCAGCAGCTTATTTCAGGGTACTACTGGAAACACCATATATTTT. Translation gives CASSLFQGTTGNTIYF.

This chain connects TRBV21-1 to TRBJ1-2; the DNA was not used to check the table's D call, TRBD1. TRBV21-1 is a pseudogene segment. The CDR3 extends over 15 amino acids. The CDR3 spells CASSYPTGKNYGYTF. The CDR3 DNA is TGTGCCAGCAGCTACCCGACAGGGAAGAACTATGGCTACACCTTC.

The chain couples TRBV6-6 to TRBJ2-3, with TRBD2 matching over 10 bases. V was pared by 8 bases and J by 4 bases, with 6 bases of the junction left unmatched. CDR1 is MNHNY, CDR2 SVGAGI, per germline (reference sequence). The length of the CDR3 is 14 residues. CDR3 protein: CASVAGGHSDTQYF. CDR3 bases: TGTGCCAGCGTAGCGGGGGGTCACTCAGATACGCAGTATTTT.

This clone was recorded a few times. The gene calls are TRBV6-5 and TRBJ1-4; D gene uncertain. This CDR3 is 13 amino acids long. V lost 2 bases and J lost 5, with 6 bases in between. Per the germline V gene, CDR1 is MNHEY and CDR2 is SVGAGI. The CDR3 sequence is CASSYARNEKLFF. DNA for the CDR3: TGTGCCAGCAGTTACGCCAGGAATGAAAAACTGTTTTTT.

J is TRBJ2-5 and V is TRBV6-5; D is possibly TRBD1 (6 bases). Germline loops: CDR1 MNHEY, CDR2 SVGAGI. Trimming removed 5 bases at V and 9 bases at J, with 19 bases between. CDR3 size: 14 residues. CDR3 protein: CASSKGHPPRAQYF. The CDR3 DNA follows: TGTGCCAGCAGTAAGGGACACCCTCCCCGGGCCCAGTACTTC.

The chain joins TRBV9 to TRBJ1-2; D may be TRBD1 (6 bases). The ends were cut back, 3 bases at V and 3 bases at J, with 18 bases in the middle. This CDR3 is 16 amino acids long. In germline, CDR1 is SGDLS, CDR2 YYNGEE. The CDR3, as DNA: TGTGCCAGCAGCGGACAGGCGCCGGACCGGGACTATGGCTACACCTTC. It codes for CASSGQAPDRDYGYTF.

This chain connects TRBV2 to TRBJ2-1; 9 bases map to TRBD2. This CDR3 contains 15 residues. V lost 3 bases and J lost 9; bases outside the gene matches: 9. CDR1 and CDR2 (germline): SNHLY, FYNNEI. The CDR3 coding sequence is TGTGCCAGCAGTGACGATGCGGCGGGGGGGGTTGAGCAGTTCTTC. Residues: CASSDDAAGGVEQFF.

This chain links TRBV2 with TRBJ2-3, with 8 positions matching TRBD2. CDR3 length equals 15 residues. Germline assignment: CDR1 SNHLY and CDR2 FYNNEI. V gave up 7 bases and J gave up 2 bases; unmatched junction bases: 8. The CDR3 here is CASIPRGVLTDTQYF. CDR3 sequence (DNA): TGTGCCAGCATCCCGCGGGGGGTTCTCACAGATACGCAGTATTTT.

CDR3 bases: TGTGCCAGCAGCCAAACTAGCGGTTCCTCGGAGACCCAGTACTTC. It yields the protein CASSQTSGSSETQYF. J is TRBJ2-5 and V is TRBV14; 8 positions agree with TRBD2. V was pared by 2 bases and J by 5 bases, with 7 bases of the junction left unmatched. Germline V CDR1 and CDR2: SGHDN, FVKESK. This CDR3 contains 15 residues.

This chain links TRBV5-1 with TRBJ2-7; maybe TRBD2 (5 bases). CDR1 and CDR2 (germline): SGHRS, YFSETQ. Trimming took 0 bases from V and 0 from J, leaving 10 bases between them. The CDR3 covers 15 residues. The DNA of the CDR3 is TGCGCCAGCAGCTTGGCCCCGGGAAGCTCCTACGAGCAGTACTTC. It translates to CASSLAPGSSYEQYF.

This clone was recorded once. The chain recombines TRBV7-9 with TRBJ1-1; 8 bases are a match to TRBD1. With 5 bases clipped from V and 8 bases from J, the junction kept 7 bases outside the gene matches. The CDR3 sequence is 13 residues long. Germline V lookup: CDR1 SEHNR, CDR2 FQNEAQ (reference sequence). Here the CDR3 DNA reads TGTGCCAGCAGCGGGGACAGGCTAACAGAAGCTTTCTTT. This translates into CASSGDRLTEAFF.

The CDR3 DNA is TGTGCCAGCAGCTTAGGGGGCACAGGGGGCGCGCCCTTATTCACCCTCCACTTT. Protein sequence: CASSLGGTGGAPLFTLHF. J is TRBJ1-6 and V is TRBV7-9; 9 nucleotides match TRBD1. Per germline, CDR1 SEHNR and CDR2 FQNEAQ (reference sequence). V shed 1 base and J 14 bases; nucleotides not matched to a gene: 18. The CDR3 covers 18 residues. Together with reference TRBV7-9 and TRBJ1-6, the CDR3 gives the full variable domain: DTGVSQNPRHKITKRGQNVTFRCDPISEHNRLYWYRQTLGQGPEFLTYFQNEAQLEKSRLLSDRFSAERPKGSFSTLEIQRTEQGDSAMYLCASSLGGTGGAPLFTLHFGNGTRLTVT.

The table lists this clone with many counts. V is TRBV14 and J is TRBJ2-7, with D possibly matching TRBD2 (5 bases). CDR1 and CDR2 from the germline V gene are SGHDN and FVKESK. The V end lost 4 bases, the J end lost 2 bases, and 15 bases lay between the germline ends. The length of the CDR3 is 15 residues. CDR3 sequence (DNA): TGTGCCAGCAGCCCCTCCGCCGGGATTCCCTACGAGCAGTACTTC. Translated: CASSPSAGIPYEQYF.

The gene calls are TRBV6-2 or TRBV6-3 and TRBJ2-3; D is perhaps TRBD2 (6 bases). V was pared by 2 bases and J by 2 bases, with 14 bases between. Germline values: CDR1 MNHEY, CDR2 SVGEGT. There are 16 residues in the CDR3. The CDR3 coding sequence is TGTGCCAGCAGTTACGTGGGGGGTCGAGACACAGATACGCAGTATTTT. It specifies CASSYVGGRDTDTQYF.

This clone was observed a handful of times. This sequence joins TRBV10-3 and TRBJ1-1; D is unresolved. CDR3 length equals 13 residues. Trimming stripped 2 bases from V and 2 bases from J, with 6 bases between. The germline V gene encodes CDR1 ENHRY and CDR2 SYGVKD. CDR3 bases: TGTGCCATCAGTGAGAGAGATAACACTGAAGCTTTCTTT. Translation: CAISERDNTEAFF.

The chain employs TRBV7-9 and TRBJ1-6; TRBD1 aligns across 10 bases. Germline V gene sequence: CDR1 SEHNR, CDR2 FQNEAQ (reference sequence). J was trimmed by 7 bases and V by 5 bases; bases with no gene match: 5. The CDR3 is 15 residues long. The CDR3 DNA follows: TGTGCCAGCAGCCCGGGGACAGGGGAAAATTCACCCCTCCACTTT. Its translation is CASSPGTGENSPLHF.

The rearrangement uses TRBV5-6 and TRBJ2-2; 10 bases map to TRBD2. J gave up 3 bases and V 4 bases, and 9 bases lay outside the gene matches. The germline CDR1 and CDR2 sequences are SGHDT and YYEEEE. The CDR3 totals 17 residues. The CDR3 DNA reads as TGTGCCAGCAGCGGGTCACTAGCGGGGTATGACACCGGGGAGCTGTTTTTT. Residues: CASSGSLAGYDTGELFF.

The table lists this clone with a few counts. The chain uses TRBV19 and TRBJ1-2; TRBD1 might be the D (5 bases). Trimming shortened V by 5 bases and J by 4 bases, and 17 bases separated the two germline ends. The CDR3 is made up of 15 amino acids. Germline CDR1 LNHDA, CDR2 SQIVND (reference sequence). The DNA for the CDR3 is TGTGCCAGTAGTCCCCGTGGCTCGGGGGGCTATGGCTACACCTTC. Protein sequence: CASSPRGSGGYGYTF.

This sequence joins TRBV5-4 and TRBJ2-1, with D possibly matching TRBD1 (6 bases). With 5 bases removed from V and 0 bases from J, the gap between germline ends came to 18 bases. The CDR3 has 17 amino acids. Germline CDR1 is SGHNT and CDR2 is YYREEE (reference sequence). CDR3 amino acids: CASRQGLDRSSYNEQFF. In nucleotides, the CDR3 is TGTGCCAGCAGGCAAGGTTTGGACAGAAGCTCCTACAATGAGCAGTTCTTC. Based on the CDR3 plus reference TRBV5-4 and TRBJ2-1, the full variable domain is ETGVTQSPTHLIKTRGQQVTLRCSSQSGHNTVSWYQQALGQGPQFIFQYYREEENGRGNFPPRFSGLQFPNYSSELNVNALELDDSALYLCASRQGLDRSSYNEQFFGPGTRLTVL.